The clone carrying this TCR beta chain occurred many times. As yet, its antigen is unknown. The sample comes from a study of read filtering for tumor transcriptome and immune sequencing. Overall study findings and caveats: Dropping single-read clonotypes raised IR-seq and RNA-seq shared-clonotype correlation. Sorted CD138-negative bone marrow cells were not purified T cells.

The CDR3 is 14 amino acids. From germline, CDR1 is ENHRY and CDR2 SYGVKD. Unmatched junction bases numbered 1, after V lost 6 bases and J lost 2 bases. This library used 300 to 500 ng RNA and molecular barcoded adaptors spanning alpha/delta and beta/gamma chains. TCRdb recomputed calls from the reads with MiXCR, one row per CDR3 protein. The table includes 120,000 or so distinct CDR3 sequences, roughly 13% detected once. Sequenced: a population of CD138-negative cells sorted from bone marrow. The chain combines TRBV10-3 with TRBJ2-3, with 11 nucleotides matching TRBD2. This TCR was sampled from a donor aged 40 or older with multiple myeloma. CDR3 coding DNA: TGTGCCATCAGACTAGCGGGGGCCACAGATACGCAGTATTTT. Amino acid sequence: CAIRLAGATDTQYF.